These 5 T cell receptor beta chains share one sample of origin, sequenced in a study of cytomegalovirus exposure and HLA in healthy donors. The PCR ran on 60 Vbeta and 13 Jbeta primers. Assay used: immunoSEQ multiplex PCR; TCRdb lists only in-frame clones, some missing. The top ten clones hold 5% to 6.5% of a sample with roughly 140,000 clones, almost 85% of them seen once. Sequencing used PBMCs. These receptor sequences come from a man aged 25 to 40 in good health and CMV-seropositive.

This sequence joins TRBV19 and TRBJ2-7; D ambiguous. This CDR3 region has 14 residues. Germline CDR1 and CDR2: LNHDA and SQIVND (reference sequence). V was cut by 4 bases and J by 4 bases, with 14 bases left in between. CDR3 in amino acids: CASSTWQTKYEQYF. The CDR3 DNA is TGTGCCAGTAGTACCTGGCAGACAAAATACGAGCAGTACTTC.

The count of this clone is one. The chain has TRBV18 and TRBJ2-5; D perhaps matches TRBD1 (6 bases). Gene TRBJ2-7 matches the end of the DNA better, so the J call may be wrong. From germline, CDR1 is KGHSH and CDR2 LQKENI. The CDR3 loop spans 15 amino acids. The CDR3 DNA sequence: TGTGCCAGCTCACCGCGACAGGCGAGTGGCTACGAGCAGTACTTC. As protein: CASSPRQASGYEQYF.

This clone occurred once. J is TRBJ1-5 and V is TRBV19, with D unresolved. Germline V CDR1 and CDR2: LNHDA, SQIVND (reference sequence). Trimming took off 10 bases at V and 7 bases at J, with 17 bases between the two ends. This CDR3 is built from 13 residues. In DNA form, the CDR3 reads TGTGCCAAAATTAACTCGGTGAGACAGCCCCAGCATTTT. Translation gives CAKINSVRQPQHF. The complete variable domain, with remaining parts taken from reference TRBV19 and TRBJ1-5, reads DGGITQSPKYLFRKEGQNVTLSCEQNLNHDAMYWYRQDPGQGLRLIYYSQIVNDFQKGDIAEGYSVSREKKESFPLTVTSAQKNPTAFYLCAKINSVRQPQHFGDGTRLSIL.

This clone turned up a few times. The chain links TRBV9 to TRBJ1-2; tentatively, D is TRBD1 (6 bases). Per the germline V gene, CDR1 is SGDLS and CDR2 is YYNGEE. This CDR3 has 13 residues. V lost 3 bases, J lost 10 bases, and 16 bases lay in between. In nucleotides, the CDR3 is TGTGCCAGCAGCGATGGGGGACAACTTGACTACACCTTC. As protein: CASSDGGQLDYTF. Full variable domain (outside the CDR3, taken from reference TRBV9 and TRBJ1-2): DSGVTQTPKHLITATGQRVTLRCSPRSGDLSVYWYQQSLDQGLQFLIQYYNGEERAKGNILERFSAQQFPDLHSELNLSSLELGDSALYFCASSDGGQLDYTFGSGTRLTVV.

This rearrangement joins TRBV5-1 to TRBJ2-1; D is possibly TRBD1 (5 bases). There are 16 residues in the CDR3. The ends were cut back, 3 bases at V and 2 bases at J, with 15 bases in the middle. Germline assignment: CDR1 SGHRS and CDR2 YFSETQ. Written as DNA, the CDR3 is TGCGCCAGCAGCTCCGACAGCCCAAGGCCCTACAATGAGCAGTTCTTC. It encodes CASSSDSPRPYNEQFF.